The 32 T cell receptor beta chains presented below share a single source sample, sequenced in a study of identical twins. MiXCR, applied by TCRdb to the 5' RACE reads, yields one record per CDR3 protein. Seen here are over 250,000 distinct CDR3 sequences, 9.5% observed once, and the top ten hold around 7.1%. These records were also assigned to another study, of yellow fever vaccine responses in identical twins.

The specimen sequenced was CD8+ T cells sorted from blood. These receptors came from a young woman in good health.

Ten or more counts support this clonotype. The chain couples TRBV4-3 to TRBJ2-1; 9 bases line up with TRBD2. The junction had 8 bases not matched to a gene; V was cut back by 1 base and J by 1 base. The V gene's germline CDR1 is LGHNA and CDR2 YSLEER. CDR3 length: 18 residues. CDR3 sequence: CASSQVLEAGGSYNEQFF. DNA for the CDR3: TGCGCCAGCAGCCAAGTTTTGGAAGCGGGAGGTTCCTACAATGAGCAGTTCTTC.

The chain is built from TRBV28 and TRBJ2-6, with D hard to call. V lost 5 bases, J lost 2 bases, and 10 bases lay in between. This CDR3 comprises 15 residues. Germline values: CDR1 MDHEN, CDR2 SYDVKM. The CDR3 sequence: CASSHTPPGANVLTF. The CDR3 nucleotides are TGTGCCAGCAGTCATACGCCCCCTGGGGCCAACGTCCTGACTTTC. The variable domain in full, completed from reference TRBV28 and TRBJ2-6, reads DVKVTQSSRYLVKRTGEKVFLECVQDMDHENMFWYRQDPGLGLRLIYFSYDVKMKEKGDIPEGYSVSREKKERFSLILESASTNQTSMYLCASSHTPPGANVLTFGAGSRLTVL.

The table lists this clonotype with many counts. The chain couples TRBV9 to TRBJ2-7; 11 nucleotides line up with TRBD2. The CDR3 spans 15 residues. Losses at the gene ends were 0 bases for V and 7 bases for J; bases not matched to a gene: 6. Per the germline V gene, CDR1 is SGDLS and CDR2 is YYNGEE. CDR3 nucleotides: TGTGCCAGCAGCGTAGGACTAGCGGGGTTCGAGGAGCAGTACTTC. Its protein product is CASSVGLAGFEEQYF.

This clonotype was counted ten times or more. The J gene is TRBJ1-1, the V gene TRBV29-1; possibly TRBD1 for D (5 bases). Germline V gene lookup returns CDR1 SQVTM and CDR2 ANQGSEA. The CDR3 has 17 residues. The V gene lost 5 bases and the J gene lost 5 bases, with 27 bases spanning the gap. The CDR3 nucleotides are TGCAGCGTTTCGGGGGTCGGCCAGCGAACATATGGTACTGAAGCTTTCTTT. It specifies CSVSGVGQRTYGTEAFF.

This clonotype was counted many times. V gene TRBV21-1 combines with J gene TRBJ2-7; the table's D call, TRBD2, was not checked against the DNA. TRBV21-1 has pseudogene status. The CDR3 runs 19 residues. The CDR3 region is CASSKARRVQGLSLYEQYF. CDR3 coding DNA: TGTGCCAGCAGCAAAGCGCGCCGGGTCCAGGGACTATCTTTATACGAGCAGTACTTC.

This clonotype was seen more than once but under ten times. The chain links TRBV7-8 to TRBJ2-7; 9 bases line up with TRBD1. V lost 5 bases, J lost 6 bases, and 14 bases stayed unmatched. The CDR3 covers 16 residues. CDR1 SGHVS and CDR2 FQNEAQ come from the germline V gene. Written as DNA, the CDR3 is TGTGCCAGCAGCGATACCGGGACAGGGAAGTCGCGCGAGCAGTACTTC. Translating gives CASSDTGTGKSREQYF.

The table lists this clonotype with many counts. V usage is TRBV11-3 and J usage is TRBJ2-1; 10 positions match TRBD2. Germline V gene lookup returns CDR1 SGHNT and CDR2 YENEEA. V lost 5 bases to trimming and J lost 8 bases; unmatched junction nucleotides: 9. This CDR3 spans 15 amino acids. The CDR3 coding sequence is TGTGCCAGCAGCCACAATCTAGCGGGAGACGATGAGCAGTTCTTC. This codes for CASSHNLAGDDEQFF.

Only a few counts were recorded for this clonotype. The chain uses TRBV20-1 and TRBJ2-1, with 8 bases fitting TRBD2. The CDR3 contains 14 residues. In germline, CDR1 is DFQATT, CDR2 SNEGSKA (reference sequence). The ends lost 3 bases at V and 7 bases at J; junction bases unmatched: 8. CDR3 sequence: CSASLLAAFNEQFF. CDR3 DNA sequence: TGCAGTGCTAGCCTACTAGCGGCTTTTAATGAGCAGTTCTTC.

This clonotype was seen more than once but under ten times. The chain uses TRBV4-2 and TRBJ2-1, with D perhaps being TRBD1 or TRBD2 (6 bases each). The V end was cut by 0 bases, the J end by 1 base, with 13 bases between. Looked up from germline, CDR1 is LGHNA and CDR2 is YNFKEQ. This CDR3 has 17 residues. CDR3: CASSQEVGAGSYNEQFF. The CDR3, as DNA: TGTGCCAGCAGCCAAGAAGTGGGGGCGGGATCCTACAATGAGCAGTTCTTC.

This clonotype has a handful of counts. V usage is TRBV4-2 and J usage is TRBJ2-7; 10 nucleotides align to TRBD2. Germline lookup yields CDR1 LGHNA and CDR2 YNFKEQ. V lost 0 bases and J lost 1; bases outside the gene matches: 3. This CDR3 spans 16 amino acids. The CDR3 bases are TGTGCCAGCAGCCAAGAAGCTAGCGGGGGATCCTACGAGCAGTACTTC. It specifies CASSQEASGGSYEQYF.

Many counts were recorded for this clonotype. The chain employs TRBV29-1 and TRBJ2-3; D may be TRBD1 (5 bases). The CDR3 is 13 residues long. Trimming removed 7 bases at V and 3 bases at J, with 14 bases between. CDR1 SQVTM and CDR2 ANQGSEA come from the germline V gene. The CDR3 nucleotides are TGCAGCGCGTTGCTTCCAGGGACAGATACGCAGTATTTT. Translation: CSALLPGTDTQYF.

This clonotype showed up many times. V usage is TRBV11-2 and J usage is TRBJ2-1; D unresolved. The CDR3 has 12 residues. Trimming shortened V by 10 bases and J by 4 bases, and 11 bases separated the two germline ends. CDR1 and CDR2 (germline): SGHAT, FQNNGV. The CDR3 bases are TGTGCCACCATACTAAGATACAATGAGCAGTTCTTC. Its translation is CATILRYNEQFF.

This clonotype was counted a few times. This chain links TRBV7-9 with TRBJ2-3; a weak D match, TRBD1 (5 bases). V was trimmed by 5 bases and J by 9 bases, leaving 18 bases between them. CDR1 is SEHNR, CDR2 FQNEAQ, per germline (reference sequence). The CDR3 has 14 amino acids. The CDR3 spells CASSHGHLEPTQYF. The CDR3 nucleotides are TGTGCCAGCAGCCACGGACACCTAGAACCCACGCAGTATTTT. Complete variable domain (other parts from reference TRBV7-9 and TRBJ2-3): DTGVSQNPRHKITKRGQNVTFRCDPISEHNRLYWYRQTLGQGPEFLTYFQNEAQLEKSRLLSDRFSAERPKGSFSTLEIQRTEQGDSAMYLCASSHGHLEPTQYFGPGTRLTVL.

The rearrangement joins TRBV7-6 to TRBJ2-1; D may be TRBD1 or TRBD2 (5 bases each). Looked up from germline, CDR1 is SGHVS and CDR2 is FNYEAQ. The CDR3 spans 16 residues. Trimming cost V 5 bases and J 3 bases, with 17 bases left between them. CDR3 residues: CASSAILGTGYNEQFF. CDR3 coding DNA: TGTGCCAGCAGCGCGATTTTGGGGACCGGCTACAATGAGCAGTTCTTC.

This clonotype appeared many times. The genes are TRBV20-1 and TRBJ2-1; 9 positions agree with TRBD2. Germline loops: CDR1 DFQATT, CDR2 SNEGSKA (reference sequence). The V gene end was trimmed by 0 bases and the J gene end by 6 bases; junction bases not matched to a gene: 21. The CDR3 spans 20 residues. The CDR3, as DNA: TGCAGTGCTAGAGATCTAGGACTAGCGCCAGACGGCCCCTTTCGCAATGAGCAGTTCTTC. It is translated as CSARDLGLAPDGPFRNEQFF.

V and J are TRBV29-1 and TRBJ2-1, with 10 bases lining up with TRBD2. Germline V CDR1 and CDR2: SQVTM, ANQGSEA. V lost 6 bases to trimming and J lost 0 bases; unmatched junction nucleotides: 8. CDR3 length equals 16 residues. The DNA for the CDR3 is TGCAGCGTCCCAGGGACTAGCGTGAGCTCCTACAATGAGCAGTTCTTC. Its translation is CSVPGTSVSSYNEQFF.

The CDR3: CASSLDRGQGYEQYF. Here the CDR3 DNA reads TGTGCCAGCAGCTTAGATAGGGGACAGGGTTACGAGCAGTACTTC. The chain links TRBV7-8 to TRBJ2-7; 9 bases map to TRBD1. Germline CDR1 reads SGHVS; CDR2 reads FQNEAQ. This CDR3 is built from 15 residues. V shed 1 base, J shed 4 bases, and the junction held 5 bases outside the gene matches.

V gene TRBV20-1 combines with J gene TRBJ2-7, with 10 bases that match TRBD2. CDR3 size: 15 residues. Germline CDR1 and CDR2: DFQATT and SNEGSKA (reference sequence). Trimming cost V 0 bases and J 0 bases; bases outside gene matches: 2. CDR3: CSAREGTSASYEQYF. The CDR3 DNA sequence: TGCAGTGCTAGAGAAGGGACTAGCGCCTCCTACGAGCAGTACTTC.

This clonotype appeared many times. This chain joins TRBV21-1 and TRBJ2-1. TRBV21-1 is deemed a pseudogene. This CDR3 spans 17 amino acids. The CDR3 coding sequence is TGTGCCAGCAGCAAAGAATGTGGAGACTCACCCCACAATGAGCAGTTCTTC. This sequence encodes CASSKECGDSPHNEQFF.

This clonotype occurred many times. The chain recombines TRBV7-2 with TRBJ2-2; 7 bases are shared with TRBD1. Germline CDR1 and CDR2: SGHTA and FQGNSA. The CDR3 has 15 amino acids. Unmatched junction bases numbered 6, after V lost 5 bases and J lost 3 bases. The CDR3, as DNA: TGTGCCAGCAGCCCCCCGGGACAGTACACCGGGGAGCTGTTTTTT. As protein: CASSPPGQYTGELFF.

This clonotype was counted only a few times. For the CDR3, the DNA is TGTGCCAGCAGCCCAGCGGGATCTTTGGCCGGGGAGCTGTTTTTT. Amino acids: CASSPAGSLAGELFF. The chain carries TRBV12-3 or TRBV12-4 and TRBJ2-2; TRBD2 matches 7 bases. The V segment lost 6 bases and the J segment 6 bases; nucleotides outside the gene matches: 10. The CDR3 runs to 15 residues.

This clonotype was observed a single time. The chain couples TRBV5-6 to TRBJ2-7; D tentatively reads TRBD1 or TRBD2 (5 bases each). V lost 4 bases to trimming and J lost 6 bases, with 14 bases between them. Looked up from germline, CDR1 is SGHDT and CDR2 is YYEEEE. CDR3 length: 13 residues. The CDR3 sequence: CASSPGRPCEQYF. CDR3 nucleotide sequence: TGTGCCAGCAGCCCGGGGCGCCCCTGCGAGCAGTACTTC. Full variable domain (rest looked up from reference TRBV5-6 and TRBJ2-7): DAGVTQSPTHLIKTRGQQVTLRCSPKSGHDTVSWYQQALGQGPQFIFQYYEEEERQRGNFPDRFSGHQFPNYSSELNVNALLLGDSALYLCASSPGRPCEQYFGPGTRLTVT.

This clonotype was picked up many times. The chain has TRBV12-3 or TRBV12-4 and TRBJ1-3; no clear D gene. V was clipped by 5 bases and J by 0 bases, with 5 bases between them. The CDR3 contains 13 residues. CDR3 bases: TGTGCCAGCAGTCCAAGCTCTGGAAACACCATATATTTT. It translates to CASSPSSGNTIYF.

The J gene is TRBJ2-1, the V gene TRBV28; 8 bases are a match to TRBD2. Looked up from germline, CDR1 is MDHEN and CDR2 is SYDVKM. J lost 6 bases, V lost 8 bases, and 9 bases had no gene match. The CDR3 has 14 amino acids. CDR3 nucleotides: TGTGCCAGCGGCCGGGAGGGCCTATCCAATGAGCAGTTCTTC. Its protein product is CASGREGLSNEQFF.

This clonotype is a singleton in its sample. The chain links TRBV27 to TRBJ2-7, with 12 bases that match TRBD2. Germline V lookup: CDR1 MNHEY, CDR2 SMNVEV (reference sequence). The CDR3 is made up of 14 amino acids. Trimming took 7 bases from V and 6 from J; bases not matched to a gene: 7. The CDR3 here is CASTSGGAVLEQYF. CDR3 DNA sequence: TGTGCCAGCACTAGCGGGGGGGCCGTTCTCGAGCAGTACTTC.

This chain links TRBV6-5 with TRBJ2-2; TRBD2 might be the D (5 bases). The CDR3 totals 19 residues. The V end lost 1 base, the J end lost 4 bases, and 22 bases lay between the germline ends. Germline V gene sequence: CDR1 MNHEY, CDR2 SVGAGI. The CDR3 loop reads CASSYWSGWERIITGELFF. The CDR3 coding sequence is TGTGCCAGCAGTTACTGGTCGGGCTGGGAGCGGATTATCACCGGGGAGCTGTTTTTT.

For the CDR3, the DNA is TGTGCCAGCTCACCCGGGACGAACCTCTACGAGCAGTACTTC. Translated: CASSPGTNLYEQYF. The chain joins TRBV18 to TRBJ2-7; TRBD1 or TRBD2 may be the D gene (5 bases each). Germline lookup yields CDR1 KGHSH and CDR2 LQKENI. The CDR3 length is 14 residues. Trimming left V 3 bases short and J 3 bases short, with 12 bases between.

The J gene is TRBJ2-7, the V gene TRBV14, with D unclear. Germline CDR1 is SGHDN and CDR2 is FVKESK. The CDR3 covers 15 residues. Between the trimmed V and J ends, which lost 4 bases and 0 bases, there was a span of 13 bases. The CDR3 sequence: CASSRTTESSYEQYF. The DNA of the CDR3 is TGTGCCAGCAGCCGAACCACAGAGAGCTCCTACGAGCAGTACTTC.

V and J are TRBV7-8 and TRBJ2-7; perhaps TRBD2 as D (6 bases). V lost 1 base, J lost 5 bases, and 18 bases lay in between. The germline gives CDR1 SGHVS, CDR2 FQNEAQ. The length of the CDR3 is 16 residues. In DNA, the CDR3 is TGTGCCAGCAGCTTAGACGGCAGCCTGCCGGGGGACGAGCAGTACTTC. Protein product: CASSLDGSLPGDEQYF. Variable domain in full (rest from reference TRBV7-8 and TRBJ2-7): GAGVSQSPRYKVAKRGQDVALRCDPISGHVSLFWYQQALGQGPEFLTYFQNEAQLDKSGLPSDRFFAERPEGSVSTLKIQRTQQEDSAVYLCASSLDGSLPGDEQYFGPGTRLTVT.

This clonotype was detected only a few times. This chain joins TRBV6-1 and TRBJ2-7; D not certain. V was cut by 4 bases and J by 2 bases, with 9 bases left in between. Germline-derived CDR1 and CDR2 are MNHNS and SASEGT. The CDR3 contains 13 residues. As DNA, the CDR3 is TGTGCCAGCAGTGGGAACCTAGCCTACGAGCAGTACTTC. This encodes CASSGNLAYEQYF.

This clonotype was counted many times. This chain links TRBV29-1 with TRBJ2-1; 7 bases agree with TRBD1. Germline V gene data show CDR1 as SQVTM and CDR2 as ANQGSEA. The CDR3 is 14 residues long. Losses at the gene ends were 6 bases for V and 3 bases for J; bases not matched to a gene: 8. CDR3 in amino acids: CSVPSWDSYNEQFF. Written as DNA, the CDR3 is TGCAGCGTCCCTAGTTGGGACAGCTACAATGAGCAGTTCTTC.

This clonotype was seen repeatedly, ten times or more. This chain joins TRBV6-4 and TRBJ2-3; 8 bases fit TRBD2. Germline-derived CDR1 and CDR2 are MRHNA and SNTAGT. The CDR3 is 16 amino acids. With V trimmed by 3 bases and J by 0 bases, 5 bases remained unmatched. CDR3 sequence reads: CASSDTAGESTDTQYF. In DNA form, the CDR3 reads TGTGCCAGCAGTGATACAGCGGGAGAGAGCACAGATACGCAGTATTTT.